This entry lists 9 T cell receptor beta chains sequenced from one sample in a study of cytomegalovirus exposure and HLA in healthy donors (dated by TCRdb to about 2017). Library creation used the immunoSEQ multiplex PCR assay. For the multiplex PCR, a mixture combining 60 forward primers for TCR Vbeta segments and 13 reverse primers for TCR Jbeta segments was used. The source is immuneACCESS, and TCRdb retained only in-frame sequences with V and J called. Part of the clones is not carried over; for the studies checked, unresolved V genes explain less than half of this, and the remainder is unexplained. The sample table shows around 250,000 clones, and about 93% are seen once. Of the sample, about 1.8% falls within the top ten clones. The material sequenced was PBMCs. The receptors here all came from a girl aged 2 to 9 in good health and CMV-seronegative.

The chain is built from TRBV7-2 and TRBJ2-5; weak D call: TRBD2 (6 bases). V dropped 5 bases and J dropped 5 bases, with 18 bases sitting between them. Per the germline V gene, CDR1 is SGHTA and CDR2 is FQGNSA. The CDR3 contains 15 residues. CDR3 bases: TGTGCCAGCAGCCCCATGGGGGAGGTGGGGGAGACCCAGTACTTC. It is translated as CASSPMGEVGETQYF.

The rearrangement links TRBV6-1 to TRBJ2-3; D gene unclear. CDR1 and CDR2 (germline): MNHNS, SASEGT. The V end lost 2 bases, the J end lost 6 bases, and 18 bases lay between the germline ends. CDR3 length: 16 amino acids. In nucleotides, the CDR3 is TGTGCCAGCAGTGAACTTATCACAGCCCGAACGGATACGCAGTATTTT. It yields the protein CASSELITARTDTQYF.

The chain links TRBV7-6 to TRBJ2-7; 9 bases line up with TRBD1. Germline CDR1 and CDR2: SGHVS and FNYEAQ. The length of the CDR3 is 15 residues. J was trimmed by 4 bases and V by 4 bases; bases with no gene match: 8. CDR3 in amino acids: CASSSPGTGPYEQYF. The CDR3 DNA reads TGTGCCAGCAGCTCCCCCGGGACAGGGCCGTACGAGCAGTACTTC.

The gene calls are TRBV7-6 and TRBJ1-2; TRBD1 aligns across 9 bases. The CDR3 consists of 14 residues. Germline lookup yields CDR1 SGHVS and CDR2 FNYEAQ. Trimming removed 5 bases from V and 5 bases from J; junction bases left unmatched: 6. The CDR3 bases are TGTGCCAGCAGCCCTCGGACAGGGGATTATGGCTACACCTTC. Translating gives CASSPRTGDYGYTF.

CDR3 loop: CASSLAAGGTDTQYF. CDR3 bases: TGTGCCAGCAGCTTGGCAGCGGGGGGGACAGATACGCAGTATTTT. V and J are TRBV5-5 and TRBJ2-3; 10 bases line up with TRBD2. CDR1 SGHKS and CDR2 YYEKEE come from the germline V gene (reference sequence). V was pared by 0 bases and J by 3 bases, with 1 base of the junction left unmatched. This CDR3 comprises 15 residues.

The chain couples TRBV27 to TRBJ2-7; 10 bases align to TRBD2. The CDR3 loop spans 14 amino acids. The germline V gene has CDR1 MNHEY and CDR2 SMNVEV (reference sequence). With V trimmed by 5 bases and J by 4 bases, 5 bases remained unmatched. Written as DNA, the CDR3 is TGTGCCAGCAGTGGACTAGCGGAAGGTTACGAGCAGTACTTC. Translated, it gives CASSGLAEGYEQYF.

The chain carries TRBV5-1 and TRBJ2-7, with 7 bases aligning to TRBD2. Germline loops: CDR1 SGHRS, CDR2 YFSETQ. Trimming took 5 bases from V and 2 from J; bases not matched to a gene: 7. CDR3 length equals 14 residues. The DNA for the CDR3 is TGCGCCAGCAGAGGACTAGTAGGCCCCTACGAGCAGTACTTC. This sequence encodes CASRGLVGPYEQYF. The full variable domain, completed using reference TRBV5-1 and TRBJ2-7, is KAGVTQTPRYLIKTRGQQVTLSCSPISGHRSVSWYQQTPGQGLQFLFEYFSETQRNKGNFPGRFSGRQFSNSRSEMNVSTLELGDSALYLCASRGLVGPYEQYFGPGTRLTVT.

The V call is TRBV4-1, the J call TRBJ1-5; 7 bases align to TRBD1. CDR1 and CDR2 from the germline V gene are MGHRA and YSYEKL. The CDR3 has 15 residues. V was pared by 4 bases and J by 3 bases, with 6 bases of the junction left unmatched. The CDR3: CASSPRDSVNQPQHF. The CDR3, as DNA: TGCGCCAGCAGCCCCCGGGACAGCGTCAATCAGCCCCAGCATTTT.

The chain has TRBV6-5 and TRBJ1-2, with no clear D. V was pared by 6 bases and J by 1 base, with 15 bases between. Germline V lookup: CDR1 MNHEY, CDR2 SVGAGI. This CDR3 has 15 amino acids. The CDR3 nucleotides read TGTGCCAGCAGAACAGCCTGGCCAGATAACTATGGCTACACCTTC. This gives the protein CASRTAWPDNYGYTF.